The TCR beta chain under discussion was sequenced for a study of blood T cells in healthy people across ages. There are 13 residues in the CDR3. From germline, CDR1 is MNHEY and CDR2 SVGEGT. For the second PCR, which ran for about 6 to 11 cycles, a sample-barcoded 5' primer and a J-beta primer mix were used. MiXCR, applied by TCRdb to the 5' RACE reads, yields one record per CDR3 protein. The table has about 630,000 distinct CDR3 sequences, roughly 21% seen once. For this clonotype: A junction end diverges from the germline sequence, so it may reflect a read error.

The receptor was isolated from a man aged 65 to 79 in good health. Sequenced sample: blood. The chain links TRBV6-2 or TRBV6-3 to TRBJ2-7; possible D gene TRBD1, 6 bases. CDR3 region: CASRDDPTTGQSF. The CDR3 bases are TGTGCCAGCAGAGACGACCCCACGACAGGCCAGAGCTTC.